The sequence of this TCR beta chain was determined in a study of breast tumors, draining lymph nodes, adjacent tissues. Whole-study findings and limits: Luminal-like breast cancer showed significantly greater tumor-nontumor repertoire similarity than basal-like breast cancer did. Data fit most tumor T cells coming from lymph node, expanding in tumor. Tumor T cell lymph node origin was a supported hypothesis, not proven. Compared with lymph nodes, tumors were less diverse; compared with nontumor tissue, more.

There are a few counts of this clonotype. The target antigen is unknown. This CDR3 is 17 amino acids long. Deletions cut 3 bases from V and 0 bases from J, with 15 bases between. CDR1 and CDR2 from the germline V gene are LNHDA and SQIVND (reference sequence). MiXCR, applied by TCRdb to the multiplex PCR reads, yields one record per CDR3 protein. Here the sample spans fewer than 150,000 distinct CDR3 sequences, 21% being singletons. Samples came from axillary lymph nodes draining the breast cancer. The rearrangement joins TRBV19 to TRBJ1-5; D may be TRBD1 (5 bases). The receptor comes from a female donor with breast cancer. Some clones in this sample may be carry-over from other donors' samples. The sample was axillary lymph node tissue. The CDR3 region has the DNA TGTGCCAGTAGTATCTTACGTCGACAGCGTAGCAATCAGCCCCAGCATTTT. This codes for CASSILRRQRSNQPQHF.